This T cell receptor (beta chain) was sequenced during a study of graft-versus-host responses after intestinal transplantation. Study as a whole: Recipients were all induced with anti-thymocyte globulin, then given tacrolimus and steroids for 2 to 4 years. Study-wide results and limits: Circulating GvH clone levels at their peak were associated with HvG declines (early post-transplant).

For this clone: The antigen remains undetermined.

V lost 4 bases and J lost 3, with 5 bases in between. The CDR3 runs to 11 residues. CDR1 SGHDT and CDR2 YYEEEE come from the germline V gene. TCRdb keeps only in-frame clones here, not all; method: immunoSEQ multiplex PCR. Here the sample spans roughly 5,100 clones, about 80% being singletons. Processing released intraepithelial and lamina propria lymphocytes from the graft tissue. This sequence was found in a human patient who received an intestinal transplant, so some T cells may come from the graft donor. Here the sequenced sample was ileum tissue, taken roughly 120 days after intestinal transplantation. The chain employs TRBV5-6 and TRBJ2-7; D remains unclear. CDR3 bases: TGTGCCAGCAGCCGAAACTACGAGCAGTACTTC. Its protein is CASSRNYEQYF.